This T cell receptor (beta chain) came from a study of T cell clones after liver transplantation (dated 2019 in TCRdb). Background for the entire study: ITN030ST, the source of the samples, was a randomized trial that attempted immunosuppression withdrawal within 2 years of liver transplantation. After a pre-transplant mixed lymphocyte reaction, TCRbeta sequencing was used to pinpoint donor-reactive T cell clones, which were subsequently tracked in post-transplant blood. Third party-reactive TCRbeta sequences were also identified from pre-transplant MLRs to serve as an antigen-independent comparator for donor-reactive sequences. Of the eight recipients, a few were HCV-positive, while the remaining recipients had been transplanted for non-autoimmune, non-viral indications. No induction therapy was given to the subjects, and standard immunosuppression was administered until randomization at 12-24 months post-transplant. To count as tolerant, a recipient had to stay completely off immunosuppression for at least one year without liver enzymes climbing beyond twice the upper limit of normal. Blood samples were collected pre-transplant, pre-randomization before withdrawal, and post-randomization after either full withdrawal or failed withdrawal. Of the 8 liver transplant recipients making up the studied cohort, 3 were classified as tolerant and 5 as non-tolerant.

Unstimulated PBMCs, after thawing, were stained for CD3, CD4 and CD8 and then FACS-sorted into CD3+CD4+ and CD3+CD8+ populations. Randomization to immunosuppression withdrawal applied to every one of the 8 studied subjects. The Qiagen DNeasy Blood and Tissue Kit was used for genomic DNA isolation. Broad study findings and their caveats: Since no allograft tissue specimens were available, donor-reactive T cells may have migrated into the graft instead of being deleted. In two subjects, low numbers of available donor cells limited the measurable donor-reactive repertoire. In 5 of 8 subjects, regardless of tolerance or HCV status, circulating donor-reactive CD4 TCRbeta sequences dropped significantly post-transplant. After accounting for repertoire turnover, donor-reactive detection was significantly reduced in 7 of 8 subjects for CD4 and 8 of 8 for CD8. A greater decline was seen for donor-reactive sequences than for third party-reactive sequences, suggesting partial antigen-specific deletion unrelated to withdrawal success. The conclusions were preliminary, being limited by small, heterogeneous patient numbers and by non-standardized post-transplant time points.

Clipping removes 6 bases from V and 8 bases from J, with 5 as the unmatched junction base count. The germline V gene (reference sequence) specifies DFQATT as CDR1 and SNEGSKA as CDR2. The CDR3 starts with the cysteine, ends with the phenylalanine, and has 11 residues. Of the read, only the CDR3 DNA is kept; its 33 bases are in frame from base 1. Frozen genomic DNA underwent high-throughput TCRbeta CDR3 sequencing by immunoSEQ, including PCR amplification, mapping, bias correction and internal controls. The authors' analysis ran thus. Productive rearrangements were retained, and unique TCRbeta sequences were defined by the CDR3 nucleotide sequence together with the V and J gene. For a sequence to be called donor-reactive, it needed a frequency of at least 0.01% and at least 5-fold expansion in CFSE-low cells compared with unstimulated pre-transplant cells. Per-subject minimum frequency thresholds, based on the lowest-template unstimulated sample, ensured at least 90% detection power. Jensen-Shannon divergence between the top 1000 TCRbeta sequences post-transplant and pre-transplant was used to measure repertoire turnover. Changes in detection of donor-reactive sequences were tested with two-sided Fisher's exact tests. TCRdb stores this immuneACCESS table with in-frame sequences only. Part of the clones is absent; in the studies checked, under half of the shortfall reflects unresolved V genes, and no reason is known for the rest. V, J and clone size derive from that table, while D and trimming were established from the DNA sequence. The sample records roughly 100,000 clones, about 88% of which are singletons. Clones ranked in the top ten supply around 2.9% of the sample.

Regarding this clone: The target of this receptor is not known. Base qualities are not provided; no much larger clone lies one nucleotide away.

The sample was CD4+ T cells from blood, taken approximately 43 months after liver transplant. The sequence came from a human patient who received a liver transplant. After a transplant, not all T cells may be the patient's own; some may come from the graft donor. The sequence joins TRBV20-1 to TRBJ1-2; 8 bases in the middle match TRBD1. This receptor has the CDR3 CSASDRVGYTF. The bases read TGCAGTGCCTCGGACAGGGTCGGCTACACCTTC.